The T cell receptor beta chain described here comes from a study of blood T cell repertoires in COVID-19. Study information: T cells, B-cell-depleted T cells, or PBMCs provided the cDNA or gDNA that served as material.

How the authors handled the data: Reference gene primer amplification yielded estimated nucleated cell counts. Repertoires were generated with immunoSEQ multiplex PCR, while TCRdb's copy carries only in-frame clones and drops some. V and J calls plus clone size are reproduced from that table; the DNA served to infer D and trimming. This table has more than 55,000 clones, nearly 95% appearing once. The germline gives CDR1 SGHDN, CDR2 FVKESK. The CDR3 is 17 residues long. The J segment lost 7 bases and the V segment lost 0 bases, leaving 13 bases of the junction unmatched. The specimen was peripheral blood. This clonotype originated in a man aged 45-65 years with active COVID-19. The chain couples TRBV14 to TRBJ2-3, with TRBD1 matching 7 bases. The CDR3 sequence is CASSQDPRQGRYHTQYF. CDR3 nucleotides: TGTGCCAGCAGCCAAGACCCCCGACAGGGAAGGTATCATACGCAGTATTTT.